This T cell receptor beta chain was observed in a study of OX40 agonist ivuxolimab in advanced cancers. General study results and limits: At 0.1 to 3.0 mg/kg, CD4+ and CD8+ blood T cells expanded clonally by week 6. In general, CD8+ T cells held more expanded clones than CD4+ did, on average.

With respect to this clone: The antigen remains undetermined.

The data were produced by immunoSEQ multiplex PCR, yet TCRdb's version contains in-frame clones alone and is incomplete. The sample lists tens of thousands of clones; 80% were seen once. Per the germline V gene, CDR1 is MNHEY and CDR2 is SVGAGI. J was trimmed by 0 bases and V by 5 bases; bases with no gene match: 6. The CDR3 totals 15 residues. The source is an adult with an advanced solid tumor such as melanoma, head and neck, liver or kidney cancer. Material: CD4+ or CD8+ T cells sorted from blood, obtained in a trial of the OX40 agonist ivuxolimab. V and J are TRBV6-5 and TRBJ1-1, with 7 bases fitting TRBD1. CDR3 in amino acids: CASSLGTVMNTEAFF. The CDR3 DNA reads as TGTGCCAGCAGTCTCGGGACAGTCATGAACACTGAAGCTTTCTTT.